Following are 17 T cell receptor beta chains from one sample sequenced in a study of breast tumors, draining lymph nodes, adjacent tissues. The lymph nodes were axillary draining lymph nodes from breast cancer patients. TCRdb itself ran the multiplex PCR reads through MiXCR, one entry per CDR3 protein. The profile covers tens of thousands of distinct CDR3 sequences, with approximately 20% appearing a single time and about 2.2% taken by the ten largest. The sequenced sample consisted of axillary lymph node tissue. Receptor source: a female donor with breast cancer. Some clones in this sample may be carry-over from other donors' samples.

This clonotype has a handful of counts. A read error may explain this, as a much larger clone is one base away. J is TRBJ2-1 and V is TRBV19; D may be TRBD2 (5 bases). The CDR3 consists of 15 residues. Germline CDR1 reads LNHDA; CDR2 reads SQIVND (reference sequence). Here the CDR3 reads CASTPGSGAYNGQFF. The CDR3 DNA is TGTGCCAGTACCCCGGGGTCCGGAGCCTACAATGGGCAGTTCTTC.

There are a few counts of this clonotype. This chain joins TRBV14 and TRBJ1-4; D gene ambiguous. The CDR3 covers 15 residues. From germline, CDR1 is SGHDN and CDR2 FVKESK. The V end lost 4 bases, the J end lost 7 bases, and 16 bases lay between the germline ends. CDR3 DNA sequence: TGTGCCAGCAGCCGGACCGGGAGTCTTGGTGAAAAACTGTTTTTT. This sequence encodes CASSRTGSLGEKLFF.

The chain combines TRBV30 with TRBJ2-7; 7 bases are a match to TRBD1. From germline, CDR1 is GTSNPN and CDR2 SVGIG (reference sequence). The CDR3 extends over 15 amino acids. J lost 2 bases, V lost 0 bases, and 7 bases had no gene match. The CDR3 reads CAWSVYGTATYEQYF. In DNA, the CDR3 is TGTGCCTGGAGTGTATATGGGACAGCAACCTACGAGCAGTACTTC.

This clonotype was recorded many times. The J gene is TRBJ2-7, the V gene TRBV20-1; D not resolved. Trimming stripped 4 bases from V and 4 bases from J, with 14 bases between. Looked up from germline, CDR1 is DFQATT and CDR2 is SNEGSKA (reference sequence). The CDR3 is 13 amino acids. CDR3 sequence reads: CSAMLASGYEQYF. As DNA, the CDR3 is TGCAGTGCTATGCTTGCTAGTGGATACGAGCAGTACTTC.

This chain's CDR3 is CASSLQGKGYTF. For the CDR3, the DNA is TGTGCCAGCAGCCTCCAGGGGAAGGGCTACACCTTC. The chain employs TRBV28 and TRBJ1-2; D perhaps matches TRBD1 (6 bases). The CDR3 runs 12 residues. Germline CDR1 is MDHEN and CDR2 is SYDVKM. V was cut by 6 bases and J by 8 bases, with 13 bases left in between.

This clonotype was detected many times. The chain links TRBV5-1 to TRBJ2-1; D may be TRBD1 (6 bases). Trimming removed 3 bases from V and 5 bases from J, with 15 bases in between. The CDR3 consists of 15 residues. Germline V gene data show CDR1 as SGHRS and CDR2 as YFSETQ. The CDR3 spells CASSSGTLIHNEQFF. For the CDR3, the DNA is TGCGCCAGCAGCTCGGGGACATTAATCCACAATGAGCAGTTCTTC.

Points on this clonotype: A much bigger clone sits one base away, suggesting this may be a read error. The chain combines TRBV19 with TRBJ2-3; 11 bases are a match to TRBD1. The CDR3 is made up of 14 amino acids. Germline V gene data show CDR1 as LNHDA and CDR2 as SQIVND (reference sequence). V dropped 5 bases and J dropped 5; count of bases not matched to a gene: 3. The CDR3 reads CASSRTGGLDTQYF. CDR3 DNA sequence: TGTGCCAGTAGTCGGACAGGGGGCCTAGATACGCAGTATTTT.

A remark on this clonotype: A much larger clone is a single base away; this may be a read error. The chain uses TRBV12-3 or TRBV12-4 and TRBJ1-3; D ambiguous. The CDR3 runs to 14 residues. The CDR3 bases are TGTGCCAGCAGTTTAAGTACCTCTGGAATCACCATATATTTT. This gives the protein CASSLSTSGITIYF.

This clonotype came up many times. The CDR3 here is CASSLALAGGDYGYTF. The CDR3 DNA is TGCGCCAGCAGCTTGGCCCTCGCAGGGGGCGACTATGGCTACACCTTC. This chain links TRBV5-1 with TRBJ1-2, with 8 bases identical to TRBD1. Losses at the gene ends were 0 bases for V and 3 bases for J; bases not matched to a gene: 7. Germline V CDR1 and CDR2: SGHRS, YFSETQ. CDR3 length equals 16 residues.

Many counts were recorded for this clonotype. The chain uses TRBV12-3 or TRBV12-4 and TRBJ1-2, with D uncertain. This CDR3 region has 12 residues. The V and J ends lost 6 bases and 8 bases respectively, with 13 bases between them. DNA for the CDR3: TGTGCCAGCAGCCAGGTCGTGGGGGGCTACACCTTC. It translates to CASSQVVGGYTF.

This clonotype was seen repeatedly, ten times or more. This chain joins TRBV11-2 and TRBJ2-5; 11 bases are a match to TRBD2. The V gene's germline CDR1 is SGHAT and CDR2 FQNNGV. CDR3 length: 15 amino acids. Unmatched junction bases numbered 3, after V lost 1 base and J lost 5 bases. CDR3 DNA sequence: TGTGCCAGCAGCTTAGGTGTAGCGGGAGGGGAGACCCAGTACTTC. This encodes CASSLGVAGGETQYF.

In the case of this clonotype: Because the CDR3 is missing its conserved closing phenylalanine or tryptophan, this is likely a read error. The V and J genes are TRBV18 and TRBJ2-1; TRBD2 is a possible D gene (5 bases). The CDR3 runs 14 residues. Between the trimmed V and J ends, which lost 5 bases and 5 bases, there was a span of 13 bases. Germline values: CDR1 KGHSH, CDR2 LQKENI. Written as DNA, the CDR3 is TGTGCCAGCTCAGCCTTACTCGGGGACAATGAGCAGTTCTCC. Its translation is CASSALLGDNEQFS.

This clonotype was counted ten times or more. The chain joins TRBV20-1 to TRBJ2-3; the D gene is possibly TRBD1 (6 bases). The germline gives CDR1 DFQATT, CDR2 SNEGSKA (reference sequence). The CDR3 is 15 amino acids. The V end was cut by 3 bases, the J end by 5 bases, with 18 bases between. CDR3 bases: TGCAGTGCTAGGTCAACAGGGACACAAGGAGATACGCAGTATTTT. This sequence encodes CSARSTGTQGDTQYF.

This clonotype occurred many times. The chain links TRBV19 to TRBJ1-3, with 7 bases identical to TRBD1. The CDR3 loop spans 14 amino acids. Germline V gives CDR1 LNHDA, CDR2 SQIVND (reference sequence). Trimming removed 5 bases from V and 2 bases from J; junction bases left unmatched: 3. CDR3 in DNA: TGTGCCAGTAGTGGAGGGACAGCTGGAAACACCATATATTTT. Protein: CASSGGTAGNTIYF.

The chain is built from TRBV4-1 and TRBJ1-2; D is unresolved. V was trimmed by 0 bases and J by 6 bases, leaving 5 bases between them. This CDR3 spans 12 amino acids. From germline, CDR1 is MGHRA and CDR2 YSYEKL. The CDR3 spells CASSQDDHGYTF. CDR3 DNA: TGCGCCAGCAGCCAAGATGACCATGGCTACACCTTC.

This clonotype was recorded at least ten times. The chain couples TRBV5-5 to TRBJ2-7, with D hard to call. Germline V gene data show CDR1 as SGHKS and CDR2 as YYEKEE (reference sequence). Trimming shortened V by 2 bases and J by 3 bases, and 3 bases separated the two germline ends. This CDR3 contains 11 residues. CDR3 sequence reads: CASSFDYEQYF. In DNA, the CDR3 is TGTGCCAGCAGCTTCGACTACGAGCAGTACTTC.

This clonotype showed up many times. This chain joins TRBV2 and TRBJ2-2; no reliable D call. Trimming stripped 6 bases from V and 0 bases from J, with 14 bases between. The CDR3 spans 16 residues. CDR1 is SNHLY and CDR2 is FYNNEI in the germline V gene. The CDR3 spells CASSRSRPANTGELFF. The CDR3 DNA follows: TGTGCCAGCAGCCGAAGTCGCCCAGCGAACACCGGGGAGCTGTTTTTT.